This T cell receptor beta chain was sequenced in a study of Graves' ophthalmopathy and Graves' hyperthyroidism. Study-wide background: There was a collection of peripheral blood at initial diagnosis, before any treatment. Study-wide results and caveats: With a specificity of around 77% and a sensitivity of about 71%, the model predicted ophthalmopathy progression.

Ten or more counts support this clonotype. As yet, its antigen is unknown. It was from 9.5 to 10 ml of fresh peripheral blood that the PBMCs came. The authors amplified TCR beta CDR3 regions from RNA transcripts. First-round RT-PCR relied on HTBI primers, and a second-round multiplex PCR came next. TCRdb analysed the multiplex PCR reads with MiXCR anew, one entry per CDR3 protein. Of a few hundred thousand distinct CDR3 sequences listed, less than 20% are singletons. This sequence was found in a woman younger than 30 with stable Graves' hyperthyroidism. Material for sequencing was peripheral blood.

The CDR3 DNA reads as TGCAGTGCTTTCCCTAACCTTGGACACTCGAACACTGAAGCTTTCTTT. Its translation is CSAFPNLGHSNTEAFF. The chain is built from TRBV20-1 and TRBJ1-1; D might be TRBD1 (5 bases). V lost 5 bases and J lost 1, with 20 bases in between. The germline CDR1 and CDR2 sequences are DFQATT and SNEGSKA (reference sequence). This CDR3 comprises 16 residues.